These T cell receptor beta chains were read from a single sample in a study of blood T cell repertoires in COVID-19. Only in-frame clones appear in the TCRdb table, and some are missing; sequencing was by immunoSEQ multiplex PCR. The sample yields about 280,000 clones, around 90% seen once. Source material: PBMCs or T cells enriched from blood (not recorded which). The source is a woman aged 35 to 49 who had recovered from COVID-19. Each CDR3 is given with its conserved first and last residue. The D gene is left open where the match is weak. Clone size appears in some rows only: once, few, many, or a class for an expanded clone.

clone size: .; V gene: TRBV7-9; D gene: TRBD1; J gene: TRBJ1-2; CDR3 protein: CASSPGGGYGYTF; CDR3 DNA: TGTGCCAGCAGCCCAGGGGGTGGTTATGGCTACACCTTC
clone size: .; V gene: TRBV2; D gene: TRBD1; J gene: TRBJ2-5; CDR3 protein: CASKWGQGSETQYF; CDR3 DNA: TGTGCCAGCAAGTGGGGACAGGGGTCAGAGACCCAGTACTTC
clone size: .; V gene: TRBV7-6; D gene: TRBD1; J gene: TRBJ2-5; CDR3 protein: CASSLEGRGFQETQYF; CDR3 DNA: TGTGCCAGCAGCTTAGAAGGCAGGGGGTTTCAAGAGACCCAGTACTTC
clone size: .; V gene: TRBV11-2; D gene: .; J gene: TRBJ2-7; CDR3 protein: CASSSPTATYEQYF; CDR3 DNA: TGTGCCAGCAGCTCCCCGACAGCCACCTACGAGCAGTACTTC
clone size: .; V gene: TRBV5-6; D gene: .; J gene: TRBJ2-3; CDR3 protein: CASSLKAETDTQYF; CDR3 DNA: TGTGCCAGCAGCTTGAAGGCGGAGACAGATACGCAGTATTTT
clone size: once; V gene: TRBV28; D gene: .; J gene: TRBJ1-1; CDR3 protein: CASSSPPGHSNTEAFF; CDR3 DNA: TGTGCCAGCAGTTCCCCCCCGGGACACTCAAACACTGAAGCTTTCTTT
clone size: .; V gene: TRBV28; D gene: .; J gene: TRBJ2-7; CDR3 protein: CASRGQGGGYEQYF; CDR3 DNA: TGTGCCAGCAGGGGGCAGGGGGGAGGCTACGAGCAGTACTTC
clone size: .; V gene: TRBV9; D gene: .; J gene: TRBJ2-1; CDR3 protein: CASSVGGPYNEQFF; CDR3 DNA: TGTGCCAGCAGCGTAGGCGGTCCCTACAATGAGCAGTTCTTC
clone size: .; V gene: TRBV27; D gene: .; J gene: TRBJ1-1; CDR3 protein: CASRQAPRTGTNTEAFF; CDR3 DNA: TGTGCCAGCAGACAGGCTCCCCGCACTGGAACGAACACTGAAGCTTTCTTT
clone size: .; V gene: TRBV3-1/TRBV3-2; D gene: TRBD1; J gene: TRBJ1-2; CDR3 protein: CASSHTPGQGVGGYTF; CDR3 DNA: TGTGCCAGCAGCCACACCCCCGGACAGGGGGTGGGTGGCTACACCTTC
clone size: .; V gene: TRBV19; D gene: TRBD2; J gene: TRBJ2-1; CDR3 protein: CASRIAGNNEQFF; CDR3 DNA: TGTGCCAGTCGCATAGCGGGAAACAATGAGCAGTTCTTC
clone size: once; V gene: TRBV28; D gene: TRBD1; J gene: TRBJ2-3; CDR3 protein: CATGKRTGNTDTQYF; CDR3 DNA: TGTGCCACCGGGAAGCGGACAGGAAACACAGATACGCAGTATTTT
clone size: .; V gene: TRBV11-3; D gene: .; J gene: TRBJ1-1; CDR3 protein: CASSLAFGTEAFF; CDR3 DNA: TGTGCCAGCAGCTTGGCCTTCGGGACAGAAGCTTTCTTT
clone size: .; V gene: TRBV4-2; D gene: .; J gene: TRBJ2-7; CDR3 protein: CASSHSSGKGEQYF; CDR3 DNA: TGTGCCAGCAGCCATTCCTCCGGGAAGGGCGAGCAGTACTTC
clone size: .; V gene: TRBV15; D gene: TRBD1; J gene: TRBJ1-2; CDR3 protein: CATSSSNRGLGGYTF; CDR3 DNA: TGTGCCACCAGCAGTTCGAACAGGGGGCTCGGTGGCTACACCTTC
clone size: .; V gene: TRBV11-2; D gene: TRBD2; J gene: TRBJ2-7; CDR3 protein: CASRPGLAGDEQYF; CDR3 DNA: TGTGCCAGCAGACCAGGACTAGCGGGAGACGAGCAGTACTTC
clone size: .; V gene: TRBV7-6; D gene: TRBD2; J gene: TRBJ2-2; CDR3 protein: CASSLLAGVGNTGELFF; CDR3 DNA: TGTGCCAGCAGTTTACTAGCGGGAGTGGGGAACACCGGGGAGCTGTTTTTT
clone size: .; V gene: TRBV2; D gene: TRBD1; J gene: TRBJ1-1; CDR3 protein: CASSEITGANTEAFF; CDR3 DNA: TGTGCCAGCAGTGAAATAACAGGGGCCAACACTGAAGCTTTCTTT
clone size: .; V gene: TRBV7-9; D gene: .; J gene: TRBJ2-1; CDR3 protein: CASSLASAPPGLYNEQFF; CDR3 DNA: TGTGCCAGCAGCTTAGCTAGCGCCCCGCCTGGGCTCTACAATGAGCAGTTCTTC
clone size: .; V gene: TRBV2; D gene: .; J gene: TRBJ2-2; CDR3 protein: CASRSKGVDGELFF; CDR3 DNA: TGTGCCAGCAGATCCAAGGGAGTTGACGGGGAGCTGTTTTTT
clone size: .; V gene: TRBV7-3; D gene: TRBD1; J gene: TRBJ2-5; CDR3 protein: CASSLQGALGETQYF; CDR3 DNA: TGTGCCAGCAGCCTCCAGGGGGCGCTTGGCGAGACCCAGTACTTC
clone size: .; V gene: TRBV30; D gene: .; J gene: TRBJ1-2; CDR3 protein: CAWSLGHLYGYTF; CDR3 DNA: TGTGCCTGGAGCCTGGGACACCTCTATGGCTACACCTTC
clone size: .; V gene: TRBV19; D gene: .; J gene: TRBJ1-3; CDR3 protein: CASTPFGGGNTIYF; CDR3 DNA: TGTGCCAGTACCCCCTTCGGGGGAGGAAACACCATATATTTT
clone size: .; V gene: TRBV7-2; D gene: TRBD1; J gene: TRBJ1-6; CDR3 protein: CASSLDPGGYSPLHF; CDR3 DNA: TGTGCCAGCAGCTTGGACCCAGGGGGGTATTCACCCCTCCACTTT
clone size: .; V gene: TRBV25-1; D gene: .; J gene: TRBJ2-1; CDR3 protein: CASSEPGIDEQFF; CDR3 DNA: TGTGCCAGCAGTGAACCAGGGATCGATGAGCAGTTCTTC
clone size: .; V gene: TRBV3-1/TRBV3-2; D gene: TRBD2; J gene: TRBJ2-1; CDR3 protein: CASSPVLAGGNEQFF; CDR3 DNA: TGTGCCAGCAGCCCGGTCTTAGCGGGAGGCAATGAGCAGTTCTTC
clone size: .; V gene: TRBV2; D gene: TRBD2; J gene: TRBJ2-7; CDR3 protein: CASKSSGTSYEQYF; CDR3 DNA: TGTGCCAGCAAGTCTAGCGGGACCTCTTACGAGCAGTACTTC
clone size: .; V gene: TRBV7-9; D gene: .; J gene: TRBJ1-1; CDR3 protein: CASSLYHGNTEAFF; CDR3 DNA: TGTGCCAGCAGCTTATATCACGGGAACACTGAAGCTTTCTTT
clone size: .; V gene: TRBV2; D gene: .; J gene: TRBJ2-7; CDR3 protein: CASLRTGGEQYF; CDR3 DNA: TGTGCCAGCTTACGGACAGGAGGGGAGCAGTACTTC
clone size: .; V gene: TRBV2; D gene: TRBD1; J gene: TRBJ2-1; CDR3 protein: CASSETGAIDEQFF; CDR3 DNA: TGTGCCAGCAGTGAAACAGGGGCAATCGATGAGCAGTTCTTC
clone size: .; V gene: TRBV4-3; D gene: TRBD2; J gene: TRBJ2-3; CDR3 protein: CASSQGTSGRGWGDTQYF; CDR3 DNA: TGCGCCAGCAGCCAAGGAACTAGCGGGAGGGGATGGGGAGATACGCAGTATTTT
clone size: .; V gene: TRBV6-2/TRBV6-3; D gene: TRBD1; J gene: TRBJ2-5; CDR3 protein: CASSPRLQGGETQYF; CDR3 DNA: TGTGCCAGCAGCCCCCGGCTACAGGGGGGTGAGACCCAGTACTTC
clone size: .; V gene: TRBV19; D gene: TRBD2; J gene: TRBJ2-5; CDR3 protein: CASSIRPAGGRETQYF; CDR3 DNA: TGTGCCAGTAGTATACGTCCAGCGGGAGGGCGGGAGACCCAGTACTTC
clone size: .; V gene: TRBV28; D gene: TRBD1; J gene: TRBJ2-5; CDR3 protein: CASSSPGQAAMRTQYF; CDR3 DNA: TGTGCCAGCAGCTCGCCCGGACAGGCGGCCATGCGGACCCAGTACTTC
clone size: .; V gene: TRBV4-2; D gene: TRBD1; J gene: TRBJ1-5; CDR3 protein: CASSSTGANNQPQHF; CDR3 DNA: TGTGCCAGCAGCTCAACAGGGGCGAACAATCAGCCCCAGCATTTT
clone size: .; V gene: TRBV4-3; D gene: .; J gene: TRBJ2-7; CDR3 protein: CASSHTSRRVGEQYF; CDR3 DNA: TGCGCCAGCAGCCATACGAGCCGCAGGGTGGGCGAGCAGTACTTC
clone size: .; V gene: TRBV9; D gene: .; J gene: TRBJ1-2; CDR3 protein: CASSVGQGREYGYTF; CDR3 DNA: TGTGCCAGCAGCGTAGGGCAGGGGAGGGAGTATGGCTACACCTTC
clone size: .; V gene: TRBV11-2; D gene: .; J gene: TRBJ1-6; CDR3 protein: CASSFERGRGNSPLHF; CDR3 DNA: TGTGCCAGCAGCTTTGAAAGGGGCAGGGGTAATTCACCCCTCCACTTT
clone size: .; V gene: TRBV7-2; D gene: .; J gene: TRBJ1-4; CDR3 protein: CASSLAQGRGNEKLFF; CDR3 DNA: TGTGCCAGCAGCTTAGCCCAGGGGAGGGGGAATGAAAAACTGTTTTTT
clone size: few; V gene: TRBV4-1; D gene: .; J gene: TRBJ2-3; CDR3 protein: CASSQEGLAKRDTQYF; CDR3 DNA: TGCGCCAGCAGCCAAGAAGGTCTAGCGAAACGAGATACGCAGTATTTT
clone size: .; V gene: TRBV4-3; D gene: .; J gene: TRBJ2-7; CDR3 protein: CASSQESRGSSYEQYF; CDR3 DNA: TGCGCCAGCAGCCAAGAGTCGCGGGGTAGCTCCTACGAGCAGTACTTC
clone size: few; V gene: TRBV11-3; D gene: TRBD2; J gene: TRBJ2-1; CDR3 protein: CASSIRPGLAGEGEQFF; CDR3 DNA: TGTGCCAGCAGCATTAGACCGGGACTAGCGGGGGAGGGTGAGCAGTTCTTC
clone size: .; V gene: TRBV5-1; D gene: .; J gene: TRBJ2-1; CDR3 protein: CASSRGGALSSYNEQFF; CDR3 DNA: TGCGCCAGCAGCCGTGGTGGGGCGCTGAGCTCCTACAATGAGCAGTTCTTC
clone size: .; V gene: TRBV14; D gene: TRBD1; J gene: TRBJ2-5; CDR3 protein: CASSPLGQGKETQYF; CDR3 DNA: TGTGCCAGCAGCCCCCTGGGACAGGGTAAAGAGACCCAGTACTTC
clone size: .; V gene: TRBV6-5; D gene: .; J gene: TRBJ2-3; CDR3 protein: CASSLSGDTQYF; CDR3 DNA: TGTGCCAGCAGTCTTTCGGGGGATACGCAGTATTTT